These T cell receptor beta chains were read from a single sample in a study of cytomegalovirus exposure and HLA in healthy donors. Using immunoSEQ multiplex PCR, the repertoire was profiled, and TCRdb retains in-frame clones only, with some absent. The sample records some 140,000 clones, around 63% being singletons. Input material: PBMCs. These receptors all stem from a human donor in good health. Each CDR3 is given with its conserved first and last residue. The D gene is left open where the match is weak. A clone size is listed for some rows: how often the clone was seen (once, few, many), or a class if it is expanded.

v_call	clone_size	j_call	d_call	cdr3_nt	cdr3_aa
TRBV10-3	few	TRBJ2-2	-	TGTGCCATCAGCAATTTGGGCTCTAGACAGACCACCGGGGAGCTGTTTTTT	CAISNLGSRQTTGELFF
TRBV5-4	-	TRBJ2-7	TRBD1	TGTGCCAGCAGCTCCGGACAGGGAATCTCCTACGAGCAGTACTTC	CASSSGQGISYEQYF
TRBV6-1	-	TRBJ2-1	-	TGTGCCAGCAGTGAAGCTCCCAGGACACCGGATGACAATGAGCAGTTCTTC	CASSEAPRTPDDNEQFF
TRBV5-1	-	TRBJ2-2	TRBD2	TGCGCCAGCAGCGACCCGGGACTAGCGGGAGTGGAGGAGCTGTTTTTT	CASSDPGLAGVEELFF
TRBV6-5	-	TRBJ2-5	-	TGTGCCAGCAGGACTGGTTCCGCGGAGACCCAGTACTTC	CASRTGSAETQYF
TRBV2	-	TRBJ2-1	TRBD2	TGTGCCAGCAGAACCGGGACTAGCGGGACGGCCTACAATGAGCAGTTCTTC	CASRTGTSGTAYNEQFF
TRBV25-1	-	TRBJ1-2	TRBD1	TGTGCCAGCAGTGAATGGGGACAGGGACTAGGAAACTATGGCTACACCTTC	CASSEWGQGLGNYGYTF
TRBV7-9	few	TRBJ1-5	-	TGTGCCAGCAGCTTATCTGAGGGCATTCAGCCCCAGCATTTT	CASSLSEGIQPQHF
TRBV10-3	-	TRBJ2-7	TRBD2	TGTGCCATCAGTGTCTCTAGCGGGGGAAGCGGGTACGAGCAGTACTTC	CAISVSSGGSGYEQYF
TRBV7-8	-	TRBJ2-1	TRBD1	TGTGCCAGCAGCCTCAGGGGGATTGGGAATGAGCAGTTCTTC	CASSLRGIGNEQFF
TRBV19	-	TRBJ1-1	TRBD1	TGTGCCAGTAGCGGCAGGGGGCAAGGGACTGAAGCTTTCTTT	CASSGRGQGTEAFF
TRBV2	once	TRBJ1-2	TRBD1	TGTGCCAGCAGCGGGACAGGGGGCGCCGACTATGGCTACACCTTC	CASSGTGGADYGYTF
TRBV19	few	TRBJ1-1	-	TGTGCCAGTAGTGGGCCTTCCCCGGCCGGTGAAGCTTTCTTT	CASSGPSPAGEAFF
TRBV2	few	TRBJ2-1	-	TGTGCCAGCAACCCAAACTCACTAGCTGGTAGCAATGAGCAGTTCTTC	CASNPNSLAGSNEQFF